Given below is one TCR beta chain in context. Its antigen remains unknown. Once graft tissue had been processed, intraepithelial and lamina propria lymphocytes were released. The sample belongs to a study of graft-versus-host responses after intestinal transplantation. About the research overall: Grafts were multivisceral, liver-intestinal, or isolated intestinal. Anti-thymocyte globulin served as induction for all recipients, who then took tacrolimus and steroids for 3 to 4 years. Study outcomes and limitations: GvH clones occurred in recipient marrow; some first appeared in ileum or blood.

The CDR3 is 15 amino acids. V trimming: 5 bases; J trimming: 8 bases; junction bases outside the gene matches: 9. Per the germline V gene, CDR1 is LNHDA and CDR2 is SQIVND (reference sequence). The assay was immunoSEQ multiplex PCR, and TCRdb's table has in-frame clones only and misses some. Of roughly 20,000 clones listed, roughly 78% are singletons. The receptor's source is a human patient who received an intestinal transplant, so some T cells may come from the graft donor. The chain combines TRBV19 with TRBJ1-4, with 9 bases lining up with TRBD1. The specimen comprised ileum tissue, sampled about 3 weeks after intestinal transplant. The DNA for the CDR3 is TGTGCCAGTAGTTTTGGACAGGGGCGCCGGGAAAAACTGTTTTTT. Protein product: CASSFGQGRREKLFF.